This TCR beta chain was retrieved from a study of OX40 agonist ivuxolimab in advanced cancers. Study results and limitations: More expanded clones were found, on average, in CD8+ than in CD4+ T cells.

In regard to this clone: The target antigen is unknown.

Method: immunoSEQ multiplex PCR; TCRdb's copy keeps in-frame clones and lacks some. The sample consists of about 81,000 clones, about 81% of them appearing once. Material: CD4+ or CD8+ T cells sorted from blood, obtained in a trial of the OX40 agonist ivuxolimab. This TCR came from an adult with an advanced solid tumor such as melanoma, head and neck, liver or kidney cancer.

The CDR3 is CASSVDSRTLAGGRDTQYF. CDR3 nucleotides: TGTGCCAGCAGCGTAGATTCGAGGACTCTAGCGGGAGGGAGGGATACGCAGTATTTT. J is TRBJ2-3 and V is TRBV9; 12 bases agree with TRBD2. CDR3 length equals 19 residues. The V and J ends lost 0 bases and 6 bases, in that order; junction bases with no gene match: 14. CDR1 and CDR2 (germline): SGDLS, YYNGEE.